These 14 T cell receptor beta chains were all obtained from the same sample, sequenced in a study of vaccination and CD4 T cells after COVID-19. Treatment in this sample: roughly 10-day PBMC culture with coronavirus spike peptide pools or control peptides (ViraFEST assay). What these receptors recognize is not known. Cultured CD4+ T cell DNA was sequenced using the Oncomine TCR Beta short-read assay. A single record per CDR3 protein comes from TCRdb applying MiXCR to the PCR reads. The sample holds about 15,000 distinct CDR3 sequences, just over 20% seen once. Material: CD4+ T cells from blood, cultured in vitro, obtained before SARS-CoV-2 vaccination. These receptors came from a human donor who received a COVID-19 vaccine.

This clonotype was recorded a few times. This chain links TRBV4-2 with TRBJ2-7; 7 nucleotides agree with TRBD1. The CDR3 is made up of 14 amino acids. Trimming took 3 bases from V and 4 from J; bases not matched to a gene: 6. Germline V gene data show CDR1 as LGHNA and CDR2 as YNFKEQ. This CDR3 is CASSHGDRIYEQYF. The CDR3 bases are TGTGCCAGCAGCCACGGGGACAGAATTTACGAGCAGTACTTC.

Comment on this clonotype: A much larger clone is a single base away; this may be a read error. CDR3 region: CASSHRGRSNTGELFF. The CDR3 DNA follows: TGCGCCAGCAGTCACCGGGGCAGATCGAACACCGGGGAGCTGTTTTTT. The gene calls are TRBV10-1 and TRBJ2-2; D may correspond to TRBD1 or TRBD2 (5 bases each). The CDR3 has 16 residues. Germline CDR1 and CDR2: WNHNN and SYGVQD (reference sequence). Trimming cost V 5 bases and J 0 bases, with 13 bases left between them.

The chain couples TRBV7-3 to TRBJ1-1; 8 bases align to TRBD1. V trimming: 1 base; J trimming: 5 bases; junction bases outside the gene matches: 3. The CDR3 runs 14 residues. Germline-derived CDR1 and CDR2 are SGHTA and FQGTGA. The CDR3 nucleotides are TGTGCCAGCAGCTTAAGGCAGGGGGCGACTGAAGCTTTCTTT. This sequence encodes CASSLRQGATEAFF.

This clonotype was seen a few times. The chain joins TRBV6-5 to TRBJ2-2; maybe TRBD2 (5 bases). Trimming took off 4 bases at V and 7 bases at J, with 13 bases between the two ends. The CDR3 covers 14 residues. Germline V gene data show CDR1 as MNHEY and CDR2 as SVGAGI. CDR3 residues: CASSLRTGGGELFF. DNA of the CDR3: TGTGCCAGCAGTTTAAGGACTGGTGGCGGGGAGCTGTTTTTT.

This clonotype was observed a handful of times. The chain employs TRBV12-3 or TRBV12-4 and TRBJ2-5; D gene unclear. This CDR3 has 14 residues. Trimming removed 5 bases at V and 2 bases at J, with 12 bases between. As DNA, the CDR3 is TGTGCCAGCAGTCCCCCGTGGGAACAAGAGACCCAGTACTTC. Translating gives CASSPPWEQETQYF.

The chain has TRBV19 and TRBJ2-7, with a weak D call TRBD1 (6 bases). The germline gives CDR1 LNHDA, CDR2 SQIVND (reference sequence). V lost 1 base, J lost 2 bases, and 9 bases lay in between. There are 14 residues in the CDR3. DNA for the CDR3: TGTGCCAGTAGTATAGGTCACAGGGCCTACGAGCAGTACTTC. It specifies CASSIGHRAYEQYF.

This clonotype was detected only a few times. The CDR3 region is CASSVDLEDQETQYF. CDR3 DNA: TGTGCCAGCAGCGTGGACCTGGAGGACCAAGAGACCCAGTACTTC. The chain combines TRBV9 with TRBJ2-5, with TRBD2 as a possible D gene (5 bases). The CDR3 runs 15 residues. Trimming pared 2 bases from V and 0 bases from J, leaving 11 bases between. CDR1 and CDR2 (germline): SGDLS, YYNGEE.

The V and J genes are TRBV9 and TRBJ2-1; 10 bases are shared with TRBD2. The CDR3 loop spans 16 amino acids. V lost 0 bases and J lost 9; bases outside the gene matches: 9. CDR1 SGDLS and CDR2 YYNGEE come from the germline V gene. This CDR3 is CASSVEPAGGGSEQFF. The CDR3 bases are TGTGCCAGCAGCGTAGAGCCAGCGGGGGGGGGAAGTGAGCAGTTCTTC.

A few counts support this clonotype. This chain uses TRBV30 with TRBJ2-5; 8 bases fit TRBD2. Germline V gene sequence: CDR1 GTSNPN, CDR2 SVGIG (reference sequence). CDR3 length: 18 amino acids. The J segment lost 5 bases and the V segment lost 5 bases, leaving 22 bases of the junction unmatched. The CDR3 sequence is CAWRKFGGAFIYVETQYF. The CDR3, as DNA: TGTGCCTGGCGAAAATTCGGGGGGGCGTTTATTTACGTGGAGACCCAGTACTTC. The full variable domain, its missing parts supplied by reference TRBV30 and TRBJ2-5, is SQTIHQWPATLVQPVGSPLSLECTVEGTSNPNLYWYRQAAGRGLQLLFYSVGIGQISSEVPQNLSASRPQDRQFILSSKKLLLSDSGFYLCAWRKFGGAFIYVETQYFGPGTRLLVL.

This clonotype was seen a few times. Here the CDR3 reads CASREPGGYQETQYF. The CDR3 bases are TGTGCCAGCAGGGAGCCAGGGGGGTACCAAGAGACCCAGTACTTC. This chain uses TRBV6-1 with TRBJ2-5; the D gene is possibly TRBD1 (7 bases). Germline V CDR1 and CDR2: MNHNS, SASEGT. The V end lost 6 bases, the J end lost 0 bases, and 14 bases lay between the germline ends. The CDR3 contains 15 residues.

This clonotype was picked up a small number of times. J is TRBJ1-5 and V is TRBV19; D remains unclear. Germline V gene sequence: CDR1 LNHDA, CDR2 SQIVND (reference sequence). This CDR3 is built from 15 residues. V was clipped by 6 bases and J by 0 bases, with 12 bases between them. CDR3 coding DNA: TGTGCCAGTAGGTTACGGTTGGATAGCAATCAGCCCCAGCATTTT. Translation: CASRLRLDSNQPQHF.

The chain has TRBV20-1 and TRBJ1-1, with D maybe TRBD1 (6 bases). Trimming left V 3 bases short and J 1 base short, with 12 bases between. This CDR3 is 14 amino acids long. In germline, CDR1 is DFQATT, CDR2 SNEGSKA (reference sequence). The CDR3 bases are TGCAGTGCTAGTAGGTTCAGGGGGAACACTGAAGCTTTCTTT. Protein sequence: CSASRFRGNTEAFF.

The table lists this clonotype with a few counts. CDR3 sequence (DNA): TGTGCCAGCAGTTACGGGGGCACTGAAGCTTTCTTT. Translating it yields CASSYGGTEAFF. The rearrangement uses TRBV6-5 and TRBJ1-1; TRBD1 is a possible D gene (5 bases). Germline V gene lookup returns CDR1 MNHEY and CDR2 SVGAGI. The V end lost 2 bases, the J end lost 4 bases, and 5 bases lay between the germline ends. CDR3 size: 12 residues.

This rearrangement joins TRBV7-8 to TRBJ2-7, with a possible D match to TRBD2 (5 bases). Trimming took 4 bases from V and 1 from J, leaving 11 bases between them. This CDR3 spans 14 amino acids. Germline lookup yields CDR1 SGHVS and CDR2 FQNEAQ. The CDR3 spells CASSSTRGSYEQYF. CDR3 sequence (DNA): TGTGCCAGCAGCTCCACTAGAGGTTCCTACGAGCAGTACTTC.